In its sample, the clone carrying this TCR beta chain was seen a few times. The antigen is unknown. The CDR3 is 15 amino acids. The germline V gene has CDR1 DFQATT and CDR2 SNEGSKA (reference sequence). The V and J ends lost 6 bases and 6 bases, in that order; junction bases with no gene match: 8. The sample comes from a study of blood T cells in healthy people across ages. Points from the study as a whole: Long-lived donors carried more naive CD4+ cells and greater diversity than aged donors.

Through a sample-barcoded 5' primer and a J-beta primer mix, a second PCR was run for roughly 6 to 11 cycles. TCRdb analysed the 5' RACE reads with MiXCR anew, one entry per CDR3 protein. Counted here are about 720,000 distinct CDR3 sequences, around a fifth occurring once; the ten biggest clones make up about 22%. The TCR was taken from a man aged 65 to 85 in good health. Sequenced sample: blood. The chain employs TRBV20-1 and TRBJ2-1; TRBD2 agrees at 13 bases. In DNA, the CDR3 is TGCAGTGCCCTGAAACTAGCGGGGGGGCCCAATGAGCAGTTCTTC. Translated, it gives CSALKLAGGPNEQFF.